A single sample gave rise to the 27 T cell receptor beta chains below, sequenced in a study of cytomegalovirus exposure and HLA in healthy donors. With 60 Vbeta and 13 Jbeta primers, the PCR was carried out. TCRdb's copy holds only in-frame clones and misses some; the assay was immunoSEQ multiplex PCR. Among some 96,000 clones listed, 60% to 80% were seen once. The sequenced sample consisted of PBMCs. The receptors here all came from a woman aged 60-70 years in good health and CMV-seropositive.

This clone was detected a few times. This rearrangement joins TRBV6-5 to TRBJ2-7, with 7 bases fitting TRBD2. The CDR3 extends over 15 amino acids. V gave up 6 bases and J gave up 6 bases; unmatched junction bases: 14. The germline V gene has CDR1 MNHEY and CDR2 SVGAGI. The DNA for the CDR3 is TGTGCCAGCAGCCCTGGGTCTAGCGGCCAGTCCGAGCAGTACTTC. It codes for CASSPGSSGQSEQYF.

The genes are TRBV5-5 and TRBJ2-7, with TRBD2 matching over 12 bases. The CDR3 sequence is 17 residues long. The V gene's germline CDR1 is SGHKS and CDR2 YYEKEE (reference sequence). With 3 bases clipped from V and 2 bases from J, the junction kept 9 bases outside the gene matches. The CDR3 DNA follows: TGTGCCAGCAGCTCAACCTGGACTAGCGGGATGACCTACGAGCAGTACTTC. Translated, it gives CASSSTWTSGMTYEQYF.

The V and J genes are TRBV28 and TRBJ2-2; D gene ambiguous. With 5 bases removed from V and 2 bases from J, the gap between germline ends came to 3 bases. CDR1 MDHEN and CDR2 SYDVKM come from the germline V gene. CDR3 length: 12 amino acids. DNA for the CDR3: TGTGCCAGCAGTCTTAACACCGGGGAGCTGTTTTTT. It specifies CASSLNTGELFF. The full variable domain, its missing parts supplied by reference TRBV28 and TRBJ2-2, is DVKVTQSSRYLVKRTGEKVFLECVQDMDHENMFWYRQDPGLGLRLIYFSYDVKMKEKGDIPEGYSVSREKKERFSLILESASTNQTSMYLCASSLNTGELFFGEGSRLTVL.

This clone was picked up a small number of times. The chain joins TRBV28 to TRBJ2-3, with 8 bases fitting TRBD1. This CDR3 spans 13 amino acids. The ends lost 5 bases at V and 10 bases at J; junction bases unmatched: 8. The V gene's germline CDR1 is MDHEN and CDR2 SYDVKM. CDR3 loop: CASSPYGQGAQYF. The DNA for the CDR3 is TGTGCCAGCAGTCCCTACGGACAGGGCGCGCAGTATTTT.

V gene TRBV28 combines with J gene TRBJ1-2, with D unresolved. V lost 9 bases, J lost 7 bases, and 15 bases lay in between. In germline, CDR1 is MDHEN, CDR2 SYDVKM. There are 12 residues in the CDR3. CDR3 DNA sequence: TGTGCCAGTGGGCTTATGCTCTCTGGCTACACCTTC. Protein product: CASGLMLSGYTF.

For this clone: Likely a read error: the CDR3 ends without its conserved phenylalanine or tryptophan. The rearrangement uses TRBV15 and TRBJ1-1, with D unclear. The CDR3 covers 13 residues. V gave up 4 bases and J gave up 3 bases, with 9 bases separating them. The V gene's germline CDR1 is LNHNV and CDR2 YYDKDF (reference sequence). The CDR3 here is CATSTRTDTEAFL. DNA of the CDR3: TGTGCCACCAGCACAAGGACGGACACTGAAGCTTTCCTT.

The CDR3 reads CASSLGGRANSPLHF. The CDR3 bases are TGCGCCAGCAGCTTGGGAGGCAGGGCAAATTCACCCCTCCACTTT. The chain joins TRBV5-1 to TRBJ1-6; D may be TRBD1 (5 bases). CDR3 length: 15 amino acids. CDR1 SGHRS and CDR2 YFSETQ come from the germline V gene. The V end lost 0 bases, the J end lost 7 bases, and 11 bases lay between the germline ends.

The genes are TRBV5-1 and TRBJ2-7; TRBD1 agrees at 9 bases. Looked up from germline, CDR1 is SGHRS and CDR2 is YFSETQ. After removal of 7 bases from V and 4 bases from J, the junction contained 6 bases not matched to a gene. The CDR3 is 13 residues long. CDR3 residues: CASAGQGSYEQYF. CDR3 coding DNA: TGCGCCAGCGCGGGACAGGGTTCATACGAGCAGTACTTC.

The J gene is TRBJ2-7, the V gene TRBV4-1; D is unclear. Trimming stripped 1 base from V and 6 bases from J, with 10 bases between. Germline V lookup: CDR1 MGHRA, CDR2 YSYEKL. There are 13 residues in the CDR3. The CDR3 region is CASSQGSVTEQYF. The DNA for the CDR3 is TGCGCCAGCAGCCAAGGGTCGGTTACCGAGCAGTACTTC.

This clone was recorded once. The chain has TRBV5-8 and TRBJ2-7; D perhaps matches TRBD2 (6 bases). Germline V gene sequence: CDR1 SGHTS, CDR2 YDEGEE. The V end lost 4 bases, the J end lost 1 base, and 12 bases lay between the germline ends. This CDR3 has 14 amino acids. CDR3 DNA: TGTGCCAGCAGCCTCGGGGGTACGTCCTACGAGCAGTACTTC. Translating gives CASSLGGTSYEQYF. Combining the CDR3 with reference TRBV5-8 and TRBJ2-7 gives the whole variable domain EAGVTQSPTHLIKTRGQQATLRCSPISGHTSVYWYQQALGLGLQFLLWYDEGEERNRGNFPPRFSGRQFPNYSSELNVNALELEDSALYLCASSLGGTSYEQYFGPGTRLTVT.

This chain links TRBV7-9 with TRBJ2-7; TRBD2 might be the D (6 bases). CDR1 SEHNR and CDR2 FQNEAQ come from the germline V gene (reference sequence). Trimming removed 5 bases from V and 1 base from J, with 15 bases in between. The length of the CDR3 is 15 residues. The CDR3 DNA reads as TGTGCCAGCAGCCAAAGCGTAGGGACTTCCTACGAGCAGTACTTC. This codes for CASSQSVGTSYEQYF.

The gene calls are TRBV7-9 and TRBJ2-5, with unresolved D. The CDR3 is made up of 14 amino acids. Germline CDR1 SEHNR, CDR2 FQNEAQ (reference sequence). Trimming pared 2 bases from V and 7 bases from J, leaving 14 bases between. CDR3 coding DNA: TGTGCCAGCAGCTTACCGCTCAGCGAGTGGACCCAGTACTTC. Translation: CASSLPLSEWTQYF.

The V gene is TRBV2, the J gene TRBJ1-6, with D hard to call. Trimming shortened V by 7 bases and J by 0 bases, and 4 bases separated the two germline ends. From germline, CDR1 is SNHLY and CDR2 FYNNEI. The CDR3 consists of 13 residues. CDR3 loop: CASKSSYNSPLHF. In DNA, the CDR3 is TGTGCCAGCAAGAGCTCCTATAATTCACCCCTCCACTTT.

This clone was picked up one time. This sequence joins TRBV10-3 and TRBJ2-3, with 10 bases lining up with TRBD2. The CDR3 has 14 amino acids. CDR1 and CDR2 from the germline V gene are ENHRY and SYGVKD. V gave up 6 bases and J gave up 5 bases; unmatched junction bases: 5. The CDR3 is CAISPGLALDTQYF. CDR3 in DNA: TGTGCCATCAGCCCGGGACTAGCGTTAGATACGCAGTATTTT.

This clone occurred once. The chain carries TRBV9 and TRBJ2-7; D is possibly TRBD2 (7 bases). With 3 bases removed from V and 2 bases from J, the gap between germline ends came to 18 bases. Germline CDR1 reads SGDLS; CDR2 reads YYNGEE. The CDR3 consists of 16 residues. The CDR3 spells CASSGPFKGGTYEQYF. DNA of the CDR3: TGTGCCAGCAGCGGCCCTTTCAAGGGGGGGACCTACGAGCAGTACTTC.

The chain is built from TRBV28 and TRBJ1-5, with 8 positions matching TRBD1. The germline V gene has CDR1 MDHEN and CDR2 SYDVKM. There are 19 residues in the CDR3. V shed 3 bases and J 0 bases; nucleotides not matched to a gene: 13. CDR3 residues: CASSFRQGMGAPSNQPQHF. CDR3 coding DNA: TGTGCCAGCAGTTTCAGACAGGGGATGGGGGCCCCTAGCAATCAGCCCCAGCATTTT.

The chain uses TRBV7-3 and TRBJ2-7; TRBD2 matches at 7 bases. The CDR3 has 14 amino acids. Germline-derived CDR1 and CDR2 are SGHTA and FQGTGA. V shed 2 bases, J shed 5 bases, and the junction held 6 bases outside the gene matches. CDR3 sequence (DNA): TGTGCCAGCAGCTTAGCCGGGAGGAGCAACGAGCAGTACTTC. It codes for CASSLAGRSNEQYF. Drawing the rest from reference TRBV7-3 and TRBJ2-7, the complete variable domain is GAGVSQTPSNKVTEKGKYVELRCDPISGHTALYWYRQSLGQGPEFLIYFQGTGAADDSGLPNDRFFAVRPEGSVSTLKIQRTERGDSAVYLCASSLAGRSNEQYFGPGTRLTVT.

The table lists this clone with many counts. The rearrangement links TRBV15 to TRBJ2-7; 15 bases are shared with TRBD2. The V gene end was trimmed by 3 bases and the J gene end by 0 bases; junction bases not matched to a gene: 6. The CDR3 contains 18 residues. Germline V gene lookup returns CDR1 LNHNV and CDR2 YYDKDF (reference sequence). CDR3 sequence reads: CATSRGTSGRPDSYEQYF. The DNA of the CDR3 is TGTGCCACCAGCAGGGGGACTAGCGGGAGGCCCGACTCCTACGAGCAGTACTTC.

This clone was seen only once. The rearrangement uses TRBV11-1 and TRBJ2-7, with D possibly TRBD2 on 6 matching bases. Germline V gives CDR1 SGHAT, CDR2 FQDESV (reference sequence). The V gene lost 4 bases and the J gene lost 3 bases, with 16 bases spanning the gap. There are 15 residues in the CDR3. The CDR3 region is CASSSFGGGSYEQYF. The CDR3 nucleotides are TGTGCCAGCAGCTCCTTCGGGGGAGGAAGCTACGAGCAGTACTTC.

The chain is built from TRBV6-5 and TRBJ2-7; D gene unclear. Germline V gene sequence: CDR1 MNHEY, CDR2 SVGAGI. The V end was cut by 0 bases, the J end by 3 bases, with 12 bases between. The CDR3 is 15 amino acids. The CDR3 DNA is TGTGCCAGCAGTTACTCGAAAGGCAGAGGCTACGAGCAGTACTTC. Its translation: CASSYSKGRGYEQYF.

A single count supports this clone. The chain links TRBV11-2 to TRBJ2-7, with 9 bases aligning to TRBD2. Germline V lookup: CDR1 SGHAT, CDR2 FQNNGV. V was pared by 1 base and J by 2 bases, with 3 bases of the junction left unmatched. This CDR3 region has 15 residues. In DNA form, the CDR3 reads TGTGCCAGCAGCTTAGTAGGACTAGCGCCCTACGAGCAGTACTTC. Translated: CASSLVGLAPYEQYF. Complete variable domain (other parts from reference TRBV11-2 and TRBJ2-7): EAGVAQSPRYKIIEKRQSVAFWCNPISGHATLYWYQQILGQGPKLLIQFQNNGVVDDSQLPKDRFSAERLKGVDSTLKIQPAKLEDSAVYLCASSLVGLAPYEQYFGPGTRLTVT.

V and J are TRBV29-1 and TRBJ2-3, with 9 bases matching TRBD2. This CDR3 is built from 12 residues. J was trimmed by 3 bases and V by 5 bases; bases with no gene match: 0. Germline V CDR1 and CDR2: SQVTM, ANQGSEA. The CDR3 protein is CSVSGRTDTQYF. CDR3 bases: TGCAGCGTTAGCGGGAGGACAGATACGCAGTATTTT.

This rearrangement joins TRBV7-9 to TRBJ2-7; 11 bases match TRBD1. CDR3 length equals 13 residues. CDR1 and CDR2 from the germline V gene are SEHNR and FQNEAQ (reference sequence). The ends lost 10 bases at V and 5 bases at J; junction bases unmatched: 7. CDR3 bases: TGTGCCACCAAGGACAGGGGGCCTAACGAGCAGTACTTC. Translation: CATKDRGPNEQYF.

The V and J genes are TRBV6-4 and TRBJ1-5, with D unresolved. CDR1 is MRHNA, CDR2 SNTAGT, per germline. V lost 5 bases to trimming and J lost 0 bases, with 5 bases between them. The CDR3 consists of 13 residues. The DNA of the CDR3 is TGTGCCAGCAGTTATAATAGCAATCAGCCCCAGCATTTT. It yields the protein CASSYNSNQPQHF.

The V call is TRBV5-4, the J call TRBJ2-1; tentative D call: TRBD1 (6 bases). The ends were cut back, 4 bases at V and 4 bases at J, with 15 bases in the middle. The CDR3 runs to 15 residues. The germline V gene encodes CDR1 SGHNT and CDR2 YYREEE (reference sequence). CDR3 region: CASSRGRTEYNEQFF. DNA for the CDR3: TGTGCCAGCAGCCGAGGAAGGACAGAGTACAATGAGCAGTTCTTC.

The chain has TRBV10-3 and TRBJ1-1; a weak D match, TRBD1 (6 bases). V was clipped by 4 bases and J by 4 bases, with 16 bases between them. Per germline, CDR1 ENHRY and CDR2 SYGVKD. The CDR3 has 15 residues. For the CDR3, the DNA is TGTGCCATCAGTGCCAGCCCACACAGGGCCACTGAAGCTTTCTTT. Its protein product is CAISASPHRATEAFF.

The J gene is TRBJ1-1, the V gene TRBV7-9, with D unclear. V was shortened by 1 base and J by 0 bases, with 9 bases between the two germline ends. The CDR3 runs 15 residues. Germline CDR1 SEHNR, CDR2 FQNEAQ (reference sequence). The CDR3 DNA reads TGTGCCAGCAGCTTAGGCAGAGGGATGAACACTGAAGCTTTCTTT. It is translated as CASSLGRGMNTEAFF.